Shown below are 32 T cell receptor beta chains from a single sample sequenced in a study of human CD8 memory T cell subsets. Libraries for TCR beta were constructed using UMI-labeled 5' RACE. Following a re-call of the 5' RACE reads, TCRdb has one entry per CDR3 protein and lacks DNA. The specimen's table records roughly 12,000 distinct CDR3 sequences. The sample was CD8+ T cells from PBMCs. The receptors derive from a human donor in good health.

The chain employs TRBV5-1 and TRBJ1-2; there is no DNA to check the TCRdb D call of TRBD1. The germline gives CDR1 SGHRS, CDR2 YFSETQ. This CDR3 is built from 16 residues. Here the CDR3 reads CASSYGQGASNYGYTF.

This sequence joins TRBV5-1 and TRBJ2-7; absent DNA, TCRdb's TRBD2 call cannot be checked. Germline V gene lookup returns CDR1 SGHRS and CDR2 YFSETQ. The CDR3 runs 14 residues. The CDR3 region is CASSPYSGTYEQYF.

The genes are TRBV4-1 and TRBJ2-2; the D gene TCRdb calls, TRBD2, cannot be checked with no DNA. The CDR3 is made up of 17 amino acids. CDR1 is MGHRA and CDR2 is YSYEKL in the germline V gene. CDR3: CASSQEEGFTNTGELFF.

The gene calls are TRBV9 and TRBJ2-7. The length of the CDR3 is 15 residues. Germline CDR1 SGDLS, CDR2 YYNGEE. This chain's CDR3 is CASSVEGSLPYEQYF.

The CDR3 sequence: CASSQDLGASSYNEQFF. The J gene is TRBJ2-1, the V gene TRBV3-1. The CDR3 loop spans 17 amino acids. Germline V gives CDR1 LGHDT, CDR2 YNNKEL (reference sequence).

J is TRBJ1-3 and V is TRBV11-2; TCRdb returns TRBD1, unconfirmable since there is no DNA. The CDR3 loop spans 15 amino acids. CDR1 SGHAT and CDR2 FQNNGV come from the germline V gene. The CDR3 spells CASSLVTGVGNTIYF. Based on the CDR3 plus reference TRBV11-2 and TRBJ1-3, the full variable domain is EAGVAQSPRYKIIEKRQSVAFWCNPISGHATLYWYQQILGQGPKLLIQFQNNGVVDDSQLPKDRFSAERLKGVDSTLKIQPAKLEDSAVYLCASSLVTGVGNTIYFGEGSWLTVV.

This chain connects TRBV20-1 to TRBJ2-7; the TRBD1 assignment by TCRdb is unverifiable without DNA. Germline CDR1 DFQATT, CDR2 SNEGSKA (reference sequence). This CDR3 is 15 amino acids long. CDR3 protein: CSARDRVRGGYEQYF.

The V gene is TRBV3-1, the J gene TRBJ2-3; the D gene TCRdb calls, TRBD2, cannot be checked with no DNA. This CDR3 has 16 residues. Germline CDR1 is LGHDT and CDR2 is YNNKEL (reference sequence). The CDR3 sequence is CASSQDLALLGDTQYF.

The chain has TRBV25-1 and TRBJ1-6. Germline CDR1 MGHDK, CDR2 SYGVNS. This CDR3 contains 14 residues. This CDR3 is CASSDVPYRSPLHF.

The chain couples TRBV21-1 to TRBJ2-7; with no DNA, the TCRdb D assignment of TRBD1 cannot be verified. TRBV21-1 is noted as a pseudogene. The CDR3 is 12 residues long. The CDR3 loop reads CASSNQGREQYF.

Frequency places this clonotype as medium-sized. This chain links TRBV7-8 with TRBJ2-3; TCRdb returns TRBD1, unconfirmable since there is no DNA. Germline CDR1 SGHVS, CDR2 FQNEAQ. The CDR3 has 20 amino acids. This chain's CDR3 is CASSFNFETGGDPSTDTQYF.

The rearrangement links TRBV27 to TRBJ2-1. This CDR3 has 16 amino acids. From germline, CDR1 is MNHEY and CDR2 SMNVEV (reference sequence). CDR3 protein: CASSLLVGRTHNEQFF.

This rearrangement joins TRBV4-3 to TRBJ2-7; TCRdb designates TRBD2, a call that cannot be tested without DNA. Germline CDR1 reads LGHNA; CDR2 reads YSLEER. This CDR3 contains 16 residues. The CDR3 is CASSRGEGLAGGVQYF.

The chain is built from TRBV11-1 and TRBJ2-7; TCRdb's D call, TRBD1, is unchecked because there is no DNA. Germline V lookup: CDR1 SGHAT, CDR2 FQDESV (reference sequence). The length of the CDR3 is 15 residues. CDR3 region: CASSTYGDSSYEQYF.

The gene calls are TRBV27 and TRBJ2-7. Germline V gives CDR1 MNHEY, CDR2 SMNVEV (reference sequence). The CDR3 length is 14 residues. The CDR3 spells CASSLSRIAYEQYF.

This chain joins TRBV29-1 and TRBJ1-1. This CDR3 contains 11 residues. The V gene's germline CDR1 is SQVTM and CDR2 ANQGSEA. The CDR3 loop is CSGSSYTEAFF.

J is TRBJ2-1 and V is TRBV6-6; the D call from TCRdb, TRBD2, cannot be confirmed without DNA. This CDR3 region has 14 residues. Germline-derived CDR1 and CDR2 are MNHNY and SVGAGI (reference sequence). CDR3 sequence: CASSWTSLGDEQFF.

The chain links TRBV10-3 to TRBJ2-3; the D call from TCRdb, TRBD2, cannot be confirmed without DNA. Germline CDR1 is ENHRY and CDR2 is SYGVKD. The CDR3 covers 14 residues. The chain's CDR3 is CAIRRENGPDTQYF.

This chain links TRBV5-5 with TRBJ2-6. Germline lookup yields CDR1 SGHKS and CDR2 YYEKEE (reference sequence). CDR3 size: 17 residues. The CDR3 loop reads CASSFKLATSGANVLTF.

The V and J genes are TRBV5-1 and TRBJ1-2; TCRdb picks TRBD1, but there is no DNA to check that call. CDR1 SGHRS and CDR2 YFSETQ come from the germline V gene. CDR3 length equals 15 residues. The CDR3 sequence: CASSFQDRVVYGYTF.

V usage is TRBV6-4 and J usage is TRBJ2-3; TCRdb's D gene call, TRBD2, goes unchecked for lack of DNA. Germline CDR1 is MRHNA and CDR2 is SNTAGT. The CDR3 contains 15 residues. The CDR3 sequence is CASSDIAGSTDTQYF.

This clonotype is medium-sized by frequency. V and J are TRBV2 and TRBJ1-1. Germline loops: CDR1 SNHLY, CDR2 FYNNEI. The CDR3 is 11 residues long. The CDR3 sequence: CASRDSPEAFF.

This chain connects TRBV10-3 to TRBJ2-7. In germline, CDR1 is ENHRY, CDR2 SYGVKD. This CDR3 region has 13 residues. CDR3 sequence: CAISETATYEQYF.

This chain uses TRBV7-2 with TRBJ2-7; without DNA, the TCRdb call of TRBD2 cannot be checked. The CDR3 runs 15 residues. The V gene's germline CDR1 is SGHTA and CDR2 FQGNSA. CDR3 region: CASSLEGTAAYEQYF.

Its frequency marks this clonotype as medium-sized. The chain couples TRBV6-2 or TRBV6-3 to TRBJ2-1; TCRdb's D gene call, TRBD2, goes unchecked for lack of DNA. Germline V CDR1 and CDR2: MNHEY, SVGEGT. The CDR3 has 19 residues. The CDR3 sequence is CASSPDRGQRLAGVDEQFF.

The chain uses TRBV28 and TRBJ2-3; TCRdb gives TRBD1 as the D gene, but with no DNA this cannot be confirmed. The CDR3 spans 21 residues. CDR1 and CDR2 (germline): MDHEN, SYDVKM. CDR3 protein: CASSAIDRDSVGRTSTDTQYF.

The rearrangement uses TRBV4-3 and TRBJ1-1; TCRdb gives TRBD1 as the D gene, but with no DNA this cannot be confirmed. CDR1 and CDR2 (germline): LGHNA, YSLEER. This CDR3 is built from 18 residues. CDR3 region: CASSPMGGRGGSGTEAFF.

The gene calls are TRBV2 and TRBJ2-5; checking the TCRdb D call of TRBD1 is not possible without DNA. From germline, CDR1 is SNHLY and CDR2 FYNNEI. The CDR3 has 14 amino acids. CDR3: CASYADRVQETQYF.

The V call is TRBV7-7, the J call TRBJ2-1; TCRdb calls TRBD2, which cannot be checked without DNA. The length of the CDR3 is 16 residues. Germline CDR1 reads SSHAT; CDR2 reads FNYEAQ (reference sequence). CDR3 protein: CASSSGGFGSYNEQFF.

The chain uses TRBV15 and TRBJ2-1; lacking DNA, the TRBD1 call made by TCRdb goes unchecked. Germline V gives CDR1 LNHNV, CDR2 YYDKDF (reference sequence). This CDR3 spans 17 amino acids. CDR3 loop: CATSRHPGGVRRNEQFF.

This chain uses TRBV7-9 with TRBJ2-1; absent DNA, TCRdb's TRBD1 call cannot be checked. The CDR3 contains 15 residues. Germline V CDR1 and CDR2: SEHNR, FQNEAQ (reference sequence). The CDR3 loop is CASSSPGQGYNEQFF. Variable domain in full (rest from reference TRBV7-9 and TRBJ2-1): DTGVSQNPRHKITKRGQNVTFRCDPISEHNRLYWYRQTLGQGPEFLTYFQNEAQLEKSRLLSDRFSAERPKGSFSTLEIQRTEQGDSAMYLCASSSPGQGYNEQFFGPGTRLTVL.

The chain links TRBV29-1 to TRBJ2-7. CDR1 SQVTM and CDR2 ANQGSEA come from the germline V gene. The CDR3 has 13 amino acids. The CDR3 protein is CSCWEFNSYEQYF.